This section outlines one TCR beta chain sequence together with its context. There is no known antigen for this receptor. No base quality values were provided; no much bigger clone lies one nucleotide off. CDR1 GTSNPN and CDR2 SVGIG were looked up in the germline V gene (reference sequence). Reading from cysteine to phenylalanine, the CDR3 counts 15 amino acids. Kept here is only the CDR3 DNA, which spans 45 bases and is read in frame from base 1. V loses 2 bases of germline sequence and J loses 5 bases, and the interval between the two ends is 16 bases. TCRbeta CDR3 regions were amplified from genomic DNA using the immunoSEQ Assay, a bias-controlled multiplex PCR. The authors' pipeline ran thus. Within the assay, amplification of reference gene primers was used to estimate how many nucleated cells each sample contained. To quantify the absolute abundance of each unique TCRbeta CDR3 rearrangement, sequence reads were collapsed and filtered. For each sample, productive Simpson clonality was calculated as the square root of Simpson's diversity index over productive rearrangements. TCRdb stores this immuneACCESS table with in-frame sequences only. Part of the clones is absent; in the studies checked, under half of the shortfall reflects unresolved V genes, and no reason is known for the rest. V and J calls plus clone size are reproduced from that table; the DNA served to infer D and trimming. The sample includes 100,000 or so clones, with about 80% observed a single time. Clones ranked in the top ten supply 19% of the sample.

Each collaborating institution followed its own protocols to collect whole blood in K2EDTA tubes. Collaborator samples were shipped for TCRbeta analysis as frozen whole blood, isolated PBMCs, or DNA extracted from either sample type. The sample belongs to a study of blood T cell repertoires in COVID-19 (dated by TCRdb to the early 2020s). Broadly, across the study: Samples from collaborators originated in the United States, Italy and Spain and spanned both the acute and convalescent phases of COVID-19. The prospective study material was composed of cDNA or gDNA derived from T cells, B-cell-depleted T cells, or PBMCs. The dataset comprised deeply sampled blood TCRbeta repertoires from subjects exposed to, actively infected with, or recovered from COVID-19. A freely available public database, intended as a resource for researchers studying the immune response to SARS-CoV-2, is where the repertoires were released. The samples were drawn from the first 160 participants of the ongoing ImmuneRACE study and from some 1,300 subjects provided by 6 global collaborators. A de-identified subject ID, COVID-19 status, age in years and sex were almost always included in the sample metadata. Where available, HLA class I and class II types were taken from metadata supplied by the sample provider and were not determined by assay-based typing.

On the study overall, not on this receptor specifically: The amount of clinical and demographic metadata varied by source and participant and was provided uncurated.

The TCR was taken from a woman between 65 and 79 years old with acute or convalescent COVID-19. Here the chain combines TRBV30 and TRBJ1-3, with a tentative D gene TRBD1 over 5 matching bases. The specimen was peripheral blood. The DNA sequence is given as TGTGCCTGGAGTTTGGGGCCGCGGACGAGAAACACCATATATTTT. Translated, this gives CAWSLGPRTRNTIYF.